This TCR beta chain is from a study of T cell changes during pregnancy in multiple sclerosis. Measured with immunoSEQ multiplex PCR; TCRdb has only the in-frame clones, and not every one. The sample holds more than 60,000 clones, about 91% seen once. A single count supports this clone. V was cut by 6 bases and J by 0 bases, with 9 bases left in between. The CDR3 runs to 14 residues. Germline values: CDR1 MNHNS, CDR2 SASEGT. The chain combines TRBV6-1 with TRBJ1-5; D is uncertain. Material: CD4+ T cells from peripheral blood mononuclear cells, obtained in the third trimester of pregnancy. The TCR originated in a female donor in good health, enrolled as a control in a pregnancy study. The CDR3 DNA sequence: TGTGCCAGCAGCCTCGAGTATAGCAATCAGCCCCAGCATTTT. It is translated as CASSLEYSNQPQHF.